This T cell receptor beta chain was retrieved from a study of tumor and adjacent non-tumor tissue in lung cancer. Study summary: Patients comprised 12 adenocarcinoma, a couple of squamous cell carcinoma and 1 small cell lung cancer.

A note on this clonotype: Its antigen is as yet unknown.

TCRbeta libraries were built with three rounds of nested PCR, modified from ARM-PCR. A single record per CDR3 protein comes from TCRdb applying MiXCR to the multiplex PCR reads. The sample has approximately 79,000 distinct CDR3 sequences, roughly three fifths seen once; the top ten hold 15%. This sample's RNA came from whole unsorted tissue. The study, taken as a whole, reports: In normal lung, the top 100 clones were significantly more dominant than in tumor. Tumor TCR diversity, when higher, was linked to shorter survival. Significantly higher TCR diversity was found in tumor than normal lung.

The TCR was taken from a man aged 65 to 79 with non-small cell lung cancer. The sequencing sample was made of lung tumor tissue.

The CDR3 sequence is CASSQEVRLRLTGTGLFGVFF. The CDR3 nucleotides are TGTGCCAGCAGCCAAGAAGTCCGACTCCGACTAACCGGGACAGGATTATTTGGAGTTTTCTTT. The chain recombines TRBV4-2 with TRBJ1-1; 8 nucleotides line up with TRBD1. CDR3 length equals 21 residues. CDR1 is LGHNA and CDR2 is YNFKEQ in the germline V gene. Trimming removed 0 bases from V and 13 bases from J; junction bases left unmatched: 31.